This T cell receptor (beta chain) was sequenced for a study of cytomegalovirus exposure and HLA in healthy donors. General observations from the study: Some 150 TCR beta chains were listed as cytomegalovirus-associated.

The CDR3 sequence is 17 residues long. Germline CDR1 and CDR2: LGHNA and YNFKEQ. Trimming removed 0 bases at V and 2 bases at J, with 14 bases between. The PCR used 60 Vbeta and 13 Jbeta primers. Per the original methods: In a later analysis, the count reached tens of millions of unique TCR beta chains, with 10 million to 14 million shared. Some clones are missing from TCRdb's copy, which holds only in-frame ones; the method was immunoSEQ multiplex PCR. V, J and clone size derive from that table, while D and trimming were established from the DNA sequence. The data show 100,000 to 130,000 clones, 65% to 85% seen once. Regarding this clone: The antigen is undetermined.

This chain links TRBV4-2 with TRBJ1-3; weak D call: TRBD1 (6 bases). Source material: PBMCs. This clonotype was obtained from a man aged 25-45 years in good health and CMV-seronegative. Here the CDR3 reads CASSQDVGRGTGNTIYF. CDR3 in DNA: TGTGCCAGCAGCCAAGATGTCGGCAGGGGAACTGGAAACACCATATATTTT.